The rows below give T cell receptor beta chains drawn from one sample of a study of identical twins. TCRdb ran MiXCR on the 5' RACE reads and lists one entry per CDR3 protein. This sample yields about 240,000 distinct CDR3 sequences, of which more than 9% are seen a single time; about 9% belongs to the top ten. The specimen was memory T cells sorted from blood. These receptors were collected from a man aged 50-59 years in good health. Each CDR3 is given with its conserved first and last residue. A D gene is named only where the DNA matches it firmly. Rows give clone size only sometimes, using once, few, many, or a class for an expanded clone.

d_gene | j_gene | abundance | v_gene | CDR3nt | CDR3aa
. | TRBJ1-1 | many | TRBV5-1 | TGCGCCAGCAGCTTGGGGGCTCTGAACACTGAAGCTTTCTTT | CASSLGALNTEAFF
. | TRBJ2-1 | . | TRBV7-6 | TGTGCCACCCGGAAGGCGCCGAACTCCTACAATGAGCAGTTCTTC | CATRKAPNSYNEQFF
TRBD1 | TRBJ2-3 | few | TRBV20-1 | TGCAGTGCTACCTGGACAGGGATCAGCACAGATACGCAGTATTTT | CSATWTGISTDTQYF
. | TRBJ2-3 | . | TRBV19 | TGTGCCAGTAGTATCGGGGGGCTGGACACAGATACGCAGTATTTT | CASSIGGLDTDTQYF
. | TRBJ1-2 | . | TRBV15 | TGTGCCACCAGCAGAGGTGGGGGGGTTAGGTATGGCTACACCTTC | CATSRGGGVRYGYTF
. | TRBJ1-6 | . | TRBV27 | TGTGCCAGCAGTTTATTTAGCTCACCCCTCCACTTT | CASSLFSSPLHF
. | TRBJ1-5 | many | TRBV6-1 | TGTGCCAGCAGCCCCGAGACACCTAATCAGCCCCAGCATTTT | CASSPETPNQPQHF
. | TRBJ2-3 | few | TRBV23-1 | TGCGCCAGCAGTCAATCCTATTTCAGGGTGCGGGGCACAGATACGCAGTATTTT | CASSQSYFRVRGTDTQYF
. | TRBJ1-5 | few | TRBV5-6 | TGTGCCAGCAGCGAGACAGGAACCAATCAGCCCCAGCATTTT | CASSETGTNQPQHF
. | TRBJ2-2 | few | TRBV30 | TGTGCCTGGAGTACGGCCGGGGAGCTGTTTTTT | CAWSTAGELFF
. | TRBJ2-1 | . | TRBV29-1 | TGCAGCGTTGTGGTAGGAGGCACTGTATACAATGAGCAGTTCTTC | CSVVVGGTVYNEQFF
. | TRBJ2-3 | many | TRBV7-2 | TGTGCCAGCAGAACAGGGTCCGGGAGAGGTCTAGATACGCAGTATTTT | CASRTGSGRGLDTQYF
TRBD2 | TRBJ2-1 | . | TRBV12-3/TRBV12-4 | TGTGCCAGCAGGGGGACTAGCGGGGGAGCTGAGCAGTTCTTC | CASRGTSGGAEQFF
. | TRBJ2-3 | many | TRBV6-2/TRBV6-3 | TGTGCCACTTCCCCCCGCACAGATACGCAGTATTTT | CATSPRTDTQYF
. | TRBJ2-1 | few | TRBV5-1 | TGCGCCAGCAGCTTGGGGGCAGGAGAAGGGAATGAGCAGTTCTTC | CASSLGAGEGNEQFF
. | TRBJ1-2 | . | TRBV5-6 | TGTGCCAGCAGCTTGGGGGTCCCAGGAGTAAACTATGGCTACACCTTC | CASSLGVPGVNYGYTF
TRBD2 | TRBJ2-7 | many | TRBV20-1 | TGCAGTGCTAGAGATCGACTAGCGGGAGGGCCTAGGGAGCAGTACTTC | CSARDRLAGGPREQYF
. | TRBJ2-1 | few | TRBV20-1 | TGCAGTGCTAGAGACCCCCGGAGGGATGAGCAGTTCTTC | CSARDPRRDEQFF
TRBD1 | TRBJ2-1 | few | TRBV3-1 | TGTGCCAGCAGCCTGACAGGGTACGATGAGCAGTTCTTC | CASSLTGYDEQFF
. | TRBJ1-1 | few | TRBV20-1 | TGCAGTGCTGTCCGAACCTCACGCACTGAAGCTTTCTTT | CSAVRTSRTEAFF
TRBD1 | TRBJ1-1 | few | TRBV5-1 | TGCGCCAGCAGCCCTAGGACAGGGGGCAGGAACACTGAAGCTTTCTTT | CASSPRTGGRNTEAFF
TRBD1 | TRBJ1-1 | once | TRBV7-9 | TGTGCCAGCAGCCGTCGGACAGGAGGGGACACTGAAGCTTTCTTT | CASSRRTGGDTEAFF
. | TRBJ2-2 | many | TRBV7-8 | TGTGCCAGCAGCCGGACAACATCGAACACCGGGGAGCTGTTTTTT | CASSRTTSNTGELFF
TRBD2 | TRBJ2-1 | . | TRBV13 | TGTGCCAGCAGCACTCGGGGGGGCAGGGGTGAGCAGTTCTTC | CASSTRGGRGEQFF
TRBD2 | TRBJ2-3 | many | TRBV12-3/TRBV12-4 | TGTGCCAGCAGTCCGGGACTAGCGGGAGTCGGGGATACGCAGTATTTT | CASSPGLAGVGDTQYF
. | TRBJ2-3 | many | TRBV3-1 | TGTGCCAGCAGCCAAGATTCAAATACGCAGTATTTT | CASSQDSNTQYF
TRBD1 | TRBJ2-7 | many | TRBV6-4 | TGTGCCAGCAGGACTACTCGGGACAGGGGGTCCATTAGCTCCTACGAGCAGTACTTC | CASRTTRDRGSISSYEQYF
. | TRBJ1-2 | few | TRBV5-5 | TGTGCCAGCAGCTTGAGGGCGGAGGGCTTCTATGGCTACACCTTC | CASSLRAEGFYGYTF
. | TRBJ1-2 | many | TRBV27 | TGTGCCAGCAGTTCTTCAGGGCTAGGAGGCTACACCTTC | CASSSSGLGGYTF
. | TRBJ2-5 | few | TRBV21-1 | TGTGCCAGCAGCGGAAATAATTCCAGGGGGGTTTCGGAAGAGACCCAGTACTTC | CASSGNNSRGVSEETQYF
. | TRBJ1-1 | . | TRBV4-2 | TGTGCCAGCAGCCAAGATGCCCTAAGGCGTTACACTGAAGCTTTCTTT | CASSQDALRRYTEAFF
. | TRBJ2-6 | . | TRBV28 | TGTGCCAGCAGCAACGGGGGGGCCAACGTCCTGACTTTC | CASSNGGANVLTF
. | TRBJ2-3 | few | TRBV3-1 | TGTGCCAGCAGCGATTTACCGGATACGCAGTATTTT | CASSDLPDTQYF
. | TRBJ2-7 | few | TRBV3-1 | TGTGCCAGCAGCCAAGTCGATTCACTCTACGAGCAGTACTTC | CASSQVDSLYEQYF
TRBD2 | TRBJ2-3 | . | TRBV20-1 | TGCAGTGCTATGCGGGAGGTCTTCGGTACGCAGTATTTT | CSAMREVFGTQYF
. | TRBJ1-2 | many | TRBV3-1 | TGTGCCAGCAGCCAAGCAGCCTATGGCTACACCTTC | CASSQAAYGYTF
TRBD1 | TRBJ1-6 | many | TRBV12-3/TRBV12-4 | TGTGCCAGCAGTCCGCCCGGGACAGGGTTGACCCTCCACTTT | CASSPPGTGLTLHF
. | TRBJ1-1 | many | TRBV10-3 | TGTGCCATCAGTCTCACTGGACAGATGAACACTGAAGCTTTCTTT | CAISLTGQMNTEAFF
. | TRBJ1-5 | few | TRBV2 | TGTGCCAGCTCGAGGGGTGAGGGGCCCCAGCATTTT | CASSRGEGPQHF
TRBD1 | TRBJ2-5 | . | TRBV5-1 | TGCGCCAGCAGCACGGGACAGGTCTCAGAGACCCAGTACTTC | CASSTGQVSETQYF